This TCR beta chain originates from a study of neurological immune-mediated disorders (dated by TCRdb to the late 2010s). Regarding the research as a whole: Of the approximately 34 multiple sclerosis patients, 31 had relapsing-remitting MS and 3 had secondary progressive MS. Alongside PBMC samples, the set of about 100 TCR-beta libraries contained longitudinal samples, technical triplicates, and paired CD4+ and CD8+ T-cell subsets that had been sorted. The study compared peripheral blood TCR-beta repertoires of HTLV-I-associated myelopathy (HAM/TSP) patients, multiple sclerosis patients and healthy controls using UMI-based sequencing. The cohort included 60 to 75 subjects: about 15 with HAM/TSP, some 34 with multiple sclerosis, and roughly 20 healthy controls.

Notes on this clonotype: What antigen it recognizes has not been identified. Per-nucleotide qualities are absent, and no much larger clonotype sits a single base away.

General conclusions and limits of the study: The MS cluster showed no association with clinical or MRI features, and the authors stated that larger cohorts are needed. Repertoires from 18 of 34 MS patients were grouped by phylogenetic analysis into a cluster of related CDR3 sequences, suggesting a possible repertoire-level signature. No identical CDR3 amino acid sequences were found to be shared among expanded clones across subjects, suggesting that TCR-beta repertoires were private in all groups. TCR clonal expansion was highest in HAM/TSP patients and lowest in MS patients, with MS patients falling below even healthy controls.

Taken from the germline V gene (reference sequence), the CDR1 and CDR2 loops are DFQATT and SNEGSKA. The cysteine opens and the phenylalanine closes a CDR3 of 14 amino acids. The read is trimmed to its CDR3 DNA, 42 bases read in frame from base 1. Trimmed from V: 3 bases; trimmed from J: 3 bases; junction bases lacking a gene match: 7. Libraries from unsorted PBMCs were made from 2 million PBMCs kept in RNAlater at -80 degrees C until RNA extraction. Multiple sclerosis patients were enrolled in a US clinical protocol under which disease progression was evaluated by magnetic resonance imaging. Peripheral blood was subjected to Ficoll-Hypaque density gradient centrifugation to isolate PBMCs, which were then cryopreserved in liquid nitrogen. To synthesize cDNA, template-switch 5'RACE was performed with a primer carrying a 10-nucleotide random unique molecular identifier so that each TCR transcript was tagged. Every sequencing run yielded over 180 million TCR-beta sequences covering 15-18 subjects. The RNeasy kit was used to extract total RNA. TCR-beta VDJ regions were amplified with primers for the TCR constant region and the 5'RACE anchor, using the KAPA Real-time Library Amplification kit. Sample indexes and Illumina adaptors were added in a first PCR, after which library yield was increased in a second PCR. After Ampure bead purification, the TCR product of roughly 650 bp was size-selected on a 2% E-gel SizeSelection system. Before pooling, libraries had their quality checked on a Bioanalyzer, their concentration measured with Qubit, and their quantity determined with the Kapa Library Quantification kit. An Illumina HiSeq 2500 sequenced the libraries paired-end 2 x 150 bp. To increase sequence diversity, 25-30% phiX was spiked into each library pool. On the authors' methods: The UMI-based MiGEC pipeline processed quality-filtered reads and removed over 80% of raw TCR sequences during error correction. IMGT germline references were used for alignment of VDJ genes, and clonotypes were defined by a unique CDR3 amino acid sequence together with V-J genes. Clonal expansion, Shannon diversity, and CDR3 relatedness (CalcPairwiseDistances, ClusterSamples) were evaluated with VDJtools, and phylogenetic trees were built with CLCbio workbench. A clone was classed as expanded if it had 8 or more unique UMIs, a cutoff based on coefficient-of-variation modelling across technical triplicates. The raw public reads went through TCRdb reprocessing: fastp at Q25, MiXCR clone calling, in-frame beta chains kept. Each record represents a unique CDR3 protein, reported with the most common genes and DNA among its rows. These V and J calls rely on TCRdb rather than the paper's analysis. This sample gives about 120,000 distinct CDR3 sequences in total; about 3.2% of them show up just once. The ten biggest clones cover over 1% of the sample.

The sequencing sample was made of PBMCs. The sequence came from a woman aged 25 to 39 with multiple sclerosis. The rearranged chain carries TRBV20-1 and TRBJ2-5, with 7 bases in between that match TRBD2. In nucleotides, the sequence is TGCAGTGCTAGGCGCGCGGGAGCAAAAGAGACCCAGTACTTC. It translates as CSARRAGAKETQYF.